These 2 T cell receptor beta chains came from one sample sequenced in a study of blood T cell repertoires in COVID-19. The data were produced by immunoSEQ multiplex PCR, yet TCRdb's version contains in-frame clones alone and is incomplete. This table holds 55,000 to 80,000 clones, less than 85% found once. Sequencing was done on a sample of peripheral blood. The receptors shown here come from a man aged 60 to 69 with acute or convalescent COVID-19.

This rearrangement joins TRBV6-5 to TRBJ1-1, with a possible D match to TRBD1 (5 bases). CDR3 length equals 14 residues. Germline CDR1 is MNHEY and CDR2 is SVGAGI. V lost 0 bases and J lost 0, with 5 bases in between. The CDR3 DNA reads as TGTGCCAGCAGTTACTCGACAGTGAACACTGAAGCTTTCTTT. Translated, it gives CASSYSTVNTEAFF.

The chain employs TRBV7-6 and TRBJ2-1, with TRBD2 matching over 13 bases. The CDR3 has 14 amino acids. V gave up 4 bases and J gave up 6 bases; unmatched junction bases: 0. Germline loops: CDR1 SGHVS, CDR2 FNYEAQ. The CDR3 is CASSWTSGSNEQFF. Here the CDR3 DNA reads TGTGCCAGCAGCTGGACTAGCGGGAGCAATGAGCAGTTCTTC.